This T cell receptor beta chain was recovered during a study of blood T cell repertoires in COVID-19. Across the whole study: Both acute and convalescent COVID-19 samples were obtained from the United States, Italy and Spain.

This CDR3 contains 15 residues. Germline CDR1 LGHDT, CDR2 YNNKEL (reference sequence). The V and J ends lost 4 bases and 3 bases, in that order; junction bases with no gene match: 4. How the authors handled the data: Amplified reference gene primers provided the basis for estimating nucleated cell counts. The table came from immunoSEQ multiplex PCR; TCRdb's copy has only in-frame clones and leaves some out. From that table come the V and J calls and clone size; the DNA was used to work out D and trimming. The data show about 50,000 clones, more than 70% seen once. The J gene is TRBJ1-2, the V gene TRBV3-1 (or the pseudogene TRBV3-2); the match to TRBD1 covers 11 bases. Material: peripheral blood. This clonotype was sampled from a man aged 60 to 75 with acute or convalescent COVID-19. The CDR3 protein is CASSPQGQGDYGYTF. In nucleotides, the CDR3 is TGTGCCAGCAGCCCCCAGGGACAGGGGGACTATGGCTACACCTTC.